This T cell receptor (beta chain) comes out of a study of HIV-infected patients and healthy controls. MiXCR, run by TCRdb on the 5' RACE reads, gives a single entry per CDR3 protein. Of about 63,000 distinct CDR3 sequences in the sample, approximately 16% are singletons; the top ten hold less than 6%. This clonotype was counted a few times. This clonotype originated in a human donor in good health. Sequencing was carried out using CD4+ T cells from blood.

The CDR3 coding sequence is TGTGCCAGCACCCTGACTAGCGGGAGTGCAGATACGCAGTATTTT. It specifies CASTLTSGSADTQYF. The chain is built from TRBV6-6 and TRBJ2-3, with 12 bases that match TRBD2. The CDR3 is 15 amino acids. Trimming cost V 7 bases and J 4 bases; bases outside gene matches: 6. CDR1 is MNHNY and CDR2 is SVGAGI in the germline V gene (reference sequence).